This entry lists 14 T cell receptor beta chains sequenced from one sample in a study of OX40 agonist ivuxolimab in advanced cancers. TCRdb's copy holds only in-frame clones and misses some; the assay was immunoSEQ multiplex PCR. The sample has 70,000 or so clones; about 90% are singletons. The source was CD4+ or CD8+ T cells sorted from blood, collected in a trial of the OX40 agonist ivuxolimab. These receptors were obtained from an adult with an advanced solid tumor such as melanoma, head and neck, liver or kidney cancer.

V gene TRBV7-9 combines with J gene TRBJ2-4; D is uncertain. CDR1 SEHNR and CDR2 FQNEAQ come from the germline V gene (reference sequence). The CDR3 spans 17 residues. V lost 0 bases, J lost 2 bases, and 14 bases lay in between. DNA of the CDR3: TGTGCCAGCAGCTTAGCGTCGGAAGAAATTCCCAAAAACATTCAGTACTTC. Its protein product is CASSLASEEIPKNIQYF.

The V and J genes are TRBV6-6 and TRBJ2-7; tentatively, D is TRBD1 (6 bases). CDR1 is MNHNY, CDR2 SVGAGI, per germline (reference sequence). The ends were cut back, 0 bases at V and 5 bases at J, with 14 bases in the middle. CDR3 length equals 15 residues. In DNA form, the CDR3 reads TGTGCCAGCAGTTACTCTTACAGGGCGGAGGACGAGCAGTACTTC. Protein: CASSYSYRAEDEQYF.

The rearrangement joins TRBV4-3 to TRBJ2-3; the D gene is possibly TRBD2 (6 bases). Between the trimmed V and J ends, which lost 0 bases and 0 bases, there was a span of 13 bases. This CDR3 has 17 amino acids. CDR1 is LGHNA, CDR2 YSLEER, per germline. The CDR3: CASSQEDVGGSTDTQYF. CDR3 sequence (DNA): TGCGCCAGCAGCCAAGAGGACGTAGGAGGGAGCACAGATACGCAGTATTTT.

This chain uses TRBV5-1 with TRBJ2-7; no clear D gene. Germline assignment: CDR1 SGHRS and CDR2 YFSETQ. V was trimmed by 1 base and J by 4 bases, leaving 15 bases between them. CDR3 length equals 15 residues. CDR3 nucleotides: TGCGCCAGCAGCTTGACGACCGTCGGCGCTTACGAGCAGTACTTC. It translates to CASSLTTVGAYEQYF. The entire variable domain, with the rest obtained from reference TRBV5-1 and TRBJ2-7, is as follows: KAGVTQTPRYLIKTRGQQVTLSCSPISGHRSVSWYQQTPGQGLQFLFEYFSETQRNKGNFPGRFSGRQFSNSRSEMNVSTLELGDSALYLCASSLTTVGAYEQYFGPGTRLTVT.

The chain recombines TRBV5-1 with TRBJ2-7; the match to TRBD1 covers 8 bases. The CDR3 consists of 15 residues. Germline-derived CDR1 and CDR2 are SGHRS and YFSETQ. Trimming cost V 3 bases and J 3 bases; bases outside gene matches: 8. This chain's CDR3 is CASSWGTGLIYEQYF. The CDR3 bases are TGCGCCAGCAGCTGGGGGACAGGATTGATCTACGAGCAGTACTTC.

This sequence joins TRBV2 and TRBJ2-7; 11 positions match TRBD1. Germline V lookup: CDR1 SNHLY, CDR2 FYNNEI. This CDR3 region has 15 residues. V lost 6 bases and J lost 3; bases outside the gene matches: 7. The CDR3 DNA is TGTGCCAGCAGGATTCCGGGACAGGGGGACTACGAGCAGTACTTC. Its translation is CASRIPGQGDYEQYF.

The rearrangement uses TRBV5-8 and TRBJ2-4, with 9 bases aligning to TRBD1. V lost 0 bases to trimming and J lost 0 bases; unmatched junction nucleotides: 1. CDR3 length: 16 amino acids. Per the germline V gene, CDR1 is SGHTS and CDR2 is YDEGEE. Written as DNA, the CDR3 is TGTGCCAGCAGCTTGGGGACAGGGGTAGCCAAAAACATTCAGTACTTC. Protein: CASSLGTGVAKNIQYF.

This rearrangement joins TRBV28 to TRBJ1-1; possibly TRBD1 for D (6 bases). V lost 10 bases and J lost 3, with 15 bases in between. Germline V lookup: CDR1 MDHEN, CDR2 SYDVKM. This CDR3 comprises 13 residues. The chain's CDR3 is CATDAEGDTEAFF. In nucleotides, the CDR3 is TGTGCCACCGACGCGGAGGGGGACACTGAAGCTTTCTTT.

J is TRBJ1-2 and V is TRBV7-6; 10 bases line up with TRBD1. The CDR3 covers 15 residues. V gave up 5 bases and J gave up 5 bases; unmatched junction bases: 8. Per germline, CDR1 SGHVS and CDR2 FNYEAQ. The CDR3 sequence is CASSLRQGASYGYTF. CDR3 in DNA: TGTGCCAGCAGCCTCAGACAGGGGGCTAGTTATGGCTACACCTTC.

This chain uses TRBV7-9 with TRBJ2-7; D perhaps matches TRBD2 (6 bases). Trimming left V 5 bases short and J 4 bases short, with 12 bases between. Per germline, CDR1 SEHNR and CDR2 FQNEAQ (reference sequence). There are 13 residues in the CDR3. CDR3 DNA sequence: TGTGCCAGCAGCCCCCCGGCGGGATACGAGCAGTACTTC. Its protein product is CASSPPAGYEQYF.

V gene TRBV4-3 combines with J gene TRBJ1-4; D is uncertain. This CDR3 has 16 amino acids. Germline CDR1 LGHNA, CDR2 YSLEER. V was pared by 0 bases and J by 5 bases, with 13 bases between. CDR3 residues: CASSQEAAGRNEKLFF. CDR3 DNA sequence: TGCGCCAGCAGCCAAGAGGCAGCCGGGCGAAATGAAAAACTGTTTTTT.

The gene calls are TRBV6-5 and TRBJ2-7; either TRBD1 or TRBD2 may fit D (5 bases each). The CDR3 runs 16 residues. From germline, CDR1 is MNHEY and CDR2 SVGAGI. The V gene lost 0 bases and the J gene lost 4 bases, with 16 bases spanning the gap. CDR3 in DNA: TGTGCCAGCAGTTACTCGAGCGGACAAGTTCAATACGAGCAGTACTTC. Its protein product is CASSYSSGQVQYEQYF.

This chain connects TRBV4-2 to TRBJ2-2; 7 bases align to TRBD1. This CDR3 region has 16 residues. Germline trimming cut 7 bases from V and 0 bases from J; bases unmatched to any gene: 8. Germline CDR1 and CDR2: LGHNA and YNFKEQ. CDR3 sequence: CASNDRTGANTGELFF. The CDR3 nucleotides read TGTGCCAGCAACGACCGGACAGGTGCGAACACCGGGGAGCTGTTTTTT.

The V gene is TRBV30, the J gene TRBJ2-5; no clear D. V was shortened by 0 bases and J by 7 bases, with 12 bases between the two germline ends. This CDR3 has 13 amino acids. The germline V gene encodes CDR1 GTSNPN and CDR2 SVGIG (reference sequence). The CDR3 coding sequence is TGTGCCTGGAGTGTAACCACCGGCGGGACCCAGTACTTC. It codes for CAWSVTTGGTQYF. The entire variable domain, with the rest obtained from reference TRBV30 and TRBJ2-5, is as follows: SQTIHQWPATLVQPVGSPLSLECTVEGTSNPNLYWYRQAAGRGLQLLFYSVGIGQISSEVPQNLSASRPQDRQFILSSKKLLLSDSGFYLCAWSVTTGGTQYFGPGTRLLVL.